The clone carrying this TCR beta chain was recorded a few times. Its antigen is undetermined. This sample was included in a study of T cell responses to AZD1222 COVID-19 vaccine. General observations from the study: White British people made up most donors, females outnumbered males, and clonal diversity was possibly underestimated. Recipients of AZD1222 seropositive at baseline numbered only 5 or 6. Researchers took repertoire samples only after the peak T cell response had come.

Trimming stripped 6 bases from V and 3 bases from J, with 14 bases between. This CDR3 is 15 amino acids long. Germline lookup yields CDR1 SNHLY and CDR2 FYNNEI. Method: immunoSEQ multiplex PCR; TCRdb's copy keeps in-frame clones and lacks some. The sample includes 93,000 or so clones, 80% to 90% seen only once; the top ten take 20% to 25%. The J gene is TRBJ2-2, the V gene TRBV2; TRBD1 might be the D (5 bases). The sequence derives from an adult in good health. Sequenced material: peripheral blood, taken on day 0 of AZD1222 vaccination. The CDR3 is CASRVQAFDTGELFF. DNA of the CDR3: TGTGCCAGCAGGGTACAGGCGTTTGACACCGGGGAGCTGTTTTTT.